The rows below give T cell receptor beta chains drawn from one sample of a study of T cell responses to AZD1222 COVID-19 vaccine. Clones were read by immunoSEQ multiplex PCR, and TCRdb kept only the in-frame ones, dropping some. The sample lists 95,000 to 120,000 clones, about 86% occurring once. The material was peripheral blood, obtained on day 0 of AZD1222 vaccination. The receptors originated from an adult in good health. Both conserved end residues are part of each CDR3. D genes are given only for firm matches. Where a row states a size, it is once, few, many or the class of an expanded clone; other rows omit it.

CDR3aa | CDR3nt | j_gene | v_gene | d_gene | abundance
CASSQGQGGTAGYTF | TGCGCCAGCAGCCAGGGACAGGGAGGGACGGCTGGCTACACCTTC | TRBJ1-2 | TRBV5-1 | TRBD1 | .
CASKFSGNEKLFF | TGTGCCAGTAAATTTTCGGGGAATGAAAAACTGTTTTTT | TRBJ1-4 | TRBV19 | . | .
CASSPSMVDTQYF | TGTGCCAGCAGTCCCTCGATGGTTGATACGCAGTATTTT | TRBJ2-3 | TRBV6-4 | . | few
CASGPQWTGGPDTQYF | TGTGCTAGTGGTCCTCAATGGACAGGGGGGCCAGATACGCAGTATTTT | TRBJ2-3 | TRBV12-5 | TRBD1 | .
CAISHGDRAIGAEAFF | TGTGCCATCAGCCACGGGGACAGGGCTATTGGTGCTGAAGCTTTCTTT | TRBJ1-1 | TRBV10-3 | TRBD1 | .
CASRTGAPGELFF | TGTGCCAGCAGAACCGGGGCGCCCGGGGAGCTGTTTTTT | TRBJ2-2 | TRBV12-3/TRBV12-4 | . | .
CASSPQAGTYWIATQYF | TGTGCCAGCAGTCCACAAGCCGGGACTTATTGGATTGCGACCCAGTACTTC | TRBJ2-5 | TRBV6-2/TRBV6-3 | . | .
CASRGSNYGYTF | TGTGCCAGTCGGGGGTCCAACTATGGCTACACCTTC | TRBJ1-2 | TRBV19 | . | .
CASSLRGTDTQYF | TGTGCCAGCAGTTTAAGGGGCACAGATACGCAGTATTTT | TRBJ2-3 | TRBV12-3/TRBV12-4 | . | .
CASSWGQGFGMNTEAFF | TGTGCCAGCAGTTGGGGACAGGGATTCGGGATGAACACTGAAGCTTTCTTT | TRBJ1-1 | TRBV28 | TRBD1 | .
CASSLGGVNYGYTF | TGTGCCAGCAGCTTAGGAGGGGTTAACTATGGCTACACCTTC | TRBJ1-2 | TRBV7-9 | . | .
CASSDRYGYTF | TGTGCCAGTAGTGACAGATATGGCTACACCTTC | TRBJ1-2 | TRBV19 | . | .
CAWSGPRDTQYF | TGTGCCTGGAGTGGGCCCCGGGATACGCAGTATTTT | TRBJ2-3 | TRBV30 | . | .
CASSQPSVPDTQYF | TGTGCCAGCAGCCAGCCTAGCGTTCCAGATACGCAGTATTTT | TRBJ2-3 | TRBV3-1/TRBV3-2 | . | .
CASSFLALKGAGNTEAFF | TGTGCCAGCAGTTTCCTTGCTTTGAAAGGGGCGGGGAACACTGAAGCTTTCTTT | TRBJ1-1 | TRBV28 | . | .
CASSNRVDTEAFF | TGTGCCAGTAGCAACAGGGTGGACACTGAAGCTTTCTTT | TRBJ1-1 | TRBV19 | . | .
CASSLGPRDIWNEQFF | TGCGCCAGCAGCTTGGGGCCCAGGGATATATGGAATGAGCAGTTCTTC | TRBJ2-1 | TRBV5-1 | . | .
CASSLGGVYQPQHF | TGTGCCAGCAGCTTAGGGGGGGTGTATCAGCCCCAGCATTTT | TRBJ1-5 | TRBV7-8 | . | .
CASSSGFQPQHF | TGTGCCAGCAGTTCTGGGTTTCAGCCCCAGCATTTT | TRBJ1-5 | TRBV6-5 | . | once
CASRRTGANEKLFF | TGTGCCAGCAGGAGGACAGGTGCCAATGAAAAACTGTTTTTT | TRBJ1-4 | TRBV28 | TRBD1 | .
CASSSSGGGNTGELFF | TGCGCCAGCAGCTCCAGCGGGGGGGGAAACACCGGGGAGCTGTTTTTT | TRBJ2-2 | TRBV5-1 | TRBD2 | once
CASSLGLAGNNEQFF | TGCGCCAGCAGCTTAGGGCTAGCGGGGAACAATGAGCAGTTCTTC | TRBJ2-1 | TRBV5-1 | TRBD2 | few
CASSHPGADTEAFF | TGCGCCAGCAGCCACCCAGGGGCGGACACTGAAGCTTTCTTT | TRBJ1-1 | TRBV4-3 | . | .
CASSQGGGPSPLHF | TGTGCCAGCAGCCAGGGCGGGGGCCCTTCACCCCTCCACTTT | TRBJ1-6 | TRBV3-1/TRBV3-2 | . | .
CASSIRNRGAGNTIYF | TGTGCCAGTAGTATCCGGAACAGGGGAGCTGGAAACACCATATATTTT | TRBJ1-3 | TRBV19 | TRBD1 | .
CAWRTPGQRQETQYF | TGTGCCTGGAGAACACCGGGACAGAGACAAGAGACCCAGTACTTC | TRBJ2-5 | TRBV30 | TRBD1 | .
CASSPPGSVYGYTF | TGTGCCAGTAGTCCCCCAGGGTCGGTCTATGGCTACACCTTC | TRBJ1-2 | TRBV19 | . | once
CASSYIAGSNQPQHF | TGTGCCAGCAGTTACATCGCCGGGTCCAATCAGCCCCAGCATTTT | TRBJ1-5 | TRBV6-5 | . | .
CASSPGTREGRPQHF | TGTGCCAGCAGTCCCGGGACCCGCGAGGGGAGGCCCCAGCATTTT | TRBJ1-5 | TRBV6-5 | . | .
CASSGGDRGYLYGYTF | TGTGCCAGCAGCGGGGGGGACAGGGGGTACCTCTATGGCTACACCTTC | TRBJ1-2 | TRBV5-4 | TRBD1 | .
CASGVFGNGYTF | TGTGCCAGCGGAGTCTTCGGAAATGGCTACACCTTC | TRBJ1-2 | TRBV28 | . | .
CASSSDGDRGSEQYF | TGCGCCAGCAGCTCCGACGGGGACAGGGGAAGCGAGCAGTACTTC | TRBJ2-7 | TRBV5-1 | TRBD1 | once
CASRTGGIANEKLFF | TGCGCCAGCCGGACAGGGGGTATAGCTAATGAAAAACTGTTTTTT | TRBJ1-4 | TRBV5-1 | TRBD1 | .
CASSSGLAGDNEQFF | TGTGCCAGCAGCTCGGGACTAGCGGGAGACAATGAGCAGTTCTTC | TRBJ2-1 | TRBV7-7 | TRBD2 | .
CASNPQGYHQPQHF | TGTGCCAGTAATCCTCAGGGATACCATCAGCCCCAGCATTTT | TRBJ1-5 | TRBV19 | . | few
CASSRGQVVNTEAFF | TGCGCCAGCAGCCGAGGACAGGTCGTGAACACTGAAGCTTTCTTT | TRBJ1-1 | TRBV4-1 | TRBD1 | .
CASSSGQGGTGELFF | TGTGCCAGCAGCTCAGGACAGGGCGGCACCGGGGAGCTGTTTTTT | TRBJ2-2 | TRBV7-2 | TRBD1 | .
CASSEGRVSFLSNQPQHF | TGTGCCAGCAGTGAGGGCAGGGTGAGTTTCCTTAGCAATCAGCCCCAGCATTTT | TRBJ1-5 | TRBV6-1 | . | .
CASSQGFGTREKLFF | TGCGCCAGCAGCCAAGGATTTGGAACGAGAGAAAAACTGTTTTTT | TRBJ1-4 | TRBV4-1 | . | .
CASSSHERTDSYEQYF | TGTGCCAGCAGTTCCCACGAAAGAACAGACTCCTACGAGCAGTACTTC | TRBJ2-7 | TRBV28 | . | .
CASSFTRTGVQPQHF | TGTGCCAGCAGCTTTACTCGGACAGGGGTTCAGCCCCAGCATTTT | TRBJ1-5 | TRBV7-2 | TRBD1 | .
CASTPTADTQYF | TGTGCCAGCACTCCAACCGCCGATACGCAGTATTTT | TRBJ2-3 | TRBV12-3/TRBV12-4 | . | .
CASSEQGANTGELFF | TGTGCCAGCAGTGAACAGGGGGCGAACACCGGGGAGCTGTTTTTT | TRBJ2-2 | TRBV6-1 | TRBD1 | .
CASSSGGSGNTIYF | TGTGCCAGCAGTTCCGGGGGCTCTGGAAACACCATATATTTT | TRBJ1-3 | TRBV7-9 | . | .
CASSIRNGAFF | TGTGCCAGTAGTATAAGAAACGGAGCTTTCTTT | TRBJ1-1 | TRBV19 | . | .